Listed here is a single T cell receptor (beta chain). Antigen unknown. Germline CDR1 SGHRS, CDR2 YFSETQ. With 7 bases removed from V and 6 bases from J, the gap between germline ends came to 23 bases. This CDR3 contains 15 residues. This table comes from immunoSEQ multiplex PCR, and its TCRdb copy is limited to in-frame clones, with some not included. The table records 15,000 to 20,000 clones, roughly 90% of them present only once. This entry is derived from a study of untreated major depressive disorder. Overall study findings and caveats: Compared with controls, depressed patients showed more TRBV05-01 (Vbeta 5.1) usage in CD4+ T cells.

Patients were free of psychiatric medication for at least 8 weeks. Magnetic negative selection enriched CD4+ T cells from thawed PBMCs. The specimen was CD4+ T cells from PBMCs. The chain couples TRBV5-1 to TRBJ2-7; no definite D call. This sequence was found in a woman between 40 and 55 years old with major depressive disorder. As DNA, the CDR3 is TGCGCCAGCTCCTTCACCCCCACGTCGGGTGGCGAGCAGTACTTC. It specifies CASSFTPTSGGEQYF.